This T cell receptor (beta chain) was retrieved from a study of T cells of healthy individuals. Between the trimmed V and J ends, which lost 1 base and 8 bases, there was a span of 11 bases. The germline V gene has CDR1 LGHDT and CDR2 YNNKEL (reference sequence). The CDR3 has 14 amino acids. This clonotype was detected many times. In TCRdb, the 5' RACE reads were re-called with MiXCR into one record per CDR3 protein. Counted here are under 70,000 distinct CDR3 sequences, under 15% occurring once; the ten biggest clones make up around 16%. The clonotype originates from a human donor in good health. The V call is TRBV3-1, the J call TRBJ2-2, with D maybe TRBD1 (5 bases). This CDR3 reads CASSQVGAKGELFF. The CDR3 DNA reads TGTGCCAGCAGCCAAGTAGGGGCGAAGGGGGAGCTGTTTTTT.